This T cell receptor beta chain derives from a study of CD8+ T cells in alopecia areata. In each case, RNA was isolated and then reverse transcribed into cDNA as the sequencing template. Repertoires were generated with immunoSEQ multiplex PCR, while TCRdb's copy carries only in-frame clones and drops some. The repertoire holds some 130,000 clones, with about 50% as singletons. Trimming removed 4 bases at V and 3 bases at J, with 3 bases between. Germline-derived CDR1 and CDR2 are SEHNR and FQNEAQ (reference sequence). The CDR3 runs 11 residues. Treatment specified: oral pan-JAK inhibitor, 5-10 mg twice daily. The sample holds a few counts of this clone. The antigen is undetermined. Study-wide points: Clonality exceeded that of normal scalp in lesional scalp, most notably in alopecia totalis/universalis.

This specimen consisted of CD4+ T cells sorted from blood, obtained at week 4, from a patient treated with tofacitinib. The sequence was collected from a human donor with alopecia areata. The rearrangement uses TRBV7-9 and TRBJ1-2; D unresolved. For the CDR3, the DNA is TGTGCCAGCAGCTCGGACTATGGCTACACCTTC. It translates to CASSSDYGYTF.